A selection of T cell receptor beta chains follows, all from one sample in a study of human T cells and chemical hapten exposure. From the RACE reads, TCRdb called clonotypes with MiXCR, one entry per CDR3 protein. The table shows more than 300,000 distinct CDR3 sequences, with roughly 5% occurring only once. The starting material was whole blood, obtained in connection with sensitization to the hapten diphenylcyclopropenone (DPC). Receptor source: a woman aged 45-60 years with alopecia areata. Some clones in this sample may be carry-over from other donors' samples. Both conserved end residues are part of each CDR3. The D gene is left open where the match is weak. Some rows mark clone size as missing; the rest say once, few, many or name a class of expanded clone.

V gene: TRBV6-4
clone size: many
J gene: TRBJ2-2
D gene: .
CDR3 DNA: TGTGCCAGTTTATCCGGGGAGCTGTTTTTT
CDR3 protein: CASLSGELFF

V gene: TRBV5-1
clone size: few
J gene: TRBJ2-3
D gene: TRBD2
CDR3 DNA: TGCGCCAGCAGCTGGGTGACTAGCGGGGCCACAGATACGCAGTATTTT
CDR3 protein: CASSWVTSGATDTQYF

V gene: TRBV5-1
clone size: .
J gene: TRBJ2-5
D gene: TRBD1
CDR3 DNA: TGCGCCAGCAGCCGGGACAGAATCCAAGAGACCCAGTACTTC
CDR3 protein: CASSRDRIQETQYF

V gene: TRBV18
clone size: .
J gene: TRBJ1-1
D gene: .
CDR3 DNA: TGTGCCAGCTCACCGTTTGGTACAGGGTCGAACACTGAAGCTTTCTTT
CDR3 protein: CASSPFGTGSNTEAFF

V gene: TRBV7-8
clone size: many
J gene: TRBJ2-1
D gene: TRBD2
CDR3 DNA: TGTGCCAGCAGCTTGGGCCCAGCGGGAGGGGCCTACAATGAGCAGTTCTTC
CDR3 protein: CASSLGPAGGAYNEQFF

V gene: TRBV25-1
clone size: few
J gene: TRBJ2-3
D gene: TRBD1
CDR3 DNA: TGTGCCAGCGAGGACAGGACCGCATACACAGATACGCAGTATTTT
CDR3 protein: CASEDRTAYTDTQYF

V gene: TRBV7-9
clone size: .
J gene: TRBJ1-6
D gene: .
CDR3 DNA: TGTGCCAGCAGCTTGCCCGGGGGCGATTCACCCCTCCACTTT
CDR3 protein: CASSLPGGDSPLHF

V gene: TRBV28
clone size: few
J gene: TRBJ2-1
D gene: .
CDR3 DNA: TGTGCCAGCAGTCACACCCGGGCCTCCTACAATGAGCAGTTCTTC
CDR3 protein: CASSHTRASYNEQFF

V gene: TRBV18
clone size: few
J gene: TRBJ1-2
D gene: TRBD1
CDR3 DNA: TGTGCCAGCTCACCGAGCGGGACAGGGCCCTATGGCTACACCTTC
CDR3 protein: CASSPSGTGPYGYTF

V gene: TRBV20-1
clone size: .
J gene: TRBJ2-3
D gene: TRBD1
CDR3 DNA: TGCAGTGCTAGGGCCGACAGGGGGACCCGAGATACGCAGTATTTT
CDR3 protein: CSARADRGTRDTQYF

V gene: TRBV7-9
clone size: many
J gene: TRBJ1-4
D gene: .
CDR3 DNA: TGTGCCACCCCGCGCGGGGCAACTAATGAAAAACTGTTTTTT
CDR3 protein: CATPRGATNEKLFF

V gene: TRBV12-3/TRBV12-4
clone size: many
J gene: TRBJ1-3
D gene: .
CDR3 DNA: TGTGCCAGCAGTTTAGCAGGGGTTGGAAACACCATATATTTT
CDR3 protein: CASSLAGVGNTIYF

V gene: TRBV6-5
clone size: few
J gene: TRBJ1-2
D gene: .
CDR3 DNA: TGTGCCAGCAGTTACGACAATCCCGTTGAGGGCTACACCTTC
CDR3 protein: CASSYDNPVEGYTF

V gene: TRBV20-1
clone size: few
J gene: TRBJ2-3
D gene: TRBD2
CDR3 DNA: TGCAGTGCAAAGAGGGCTAGCGGGAGGGCAGATACGCAGTATTTT
CDR3 protein: CSAKRASGRADTQYF

V gene: TRBV3-1
clone size: few
J gene: TRBJ1-1
D gene: .
CDR3 DNA: TGTGCCAGCAGCCAGACAGACAGAGGAACTGAAGCTTTCTTT
CDR3 protein: CASSQTDRGTEAFF

V gene: TRBV25-1
clone size: few
J gene: TRBJ2-3
D gene: TRBD2
CDR3 DNA: TGTGCCAGCAGTGAATATCAGCGGGGGCTGGATACGCAGTATTTT
CDR3 protein: CASSEYQRGLDTQYF

V gene: TRBV25-1
clone size: many
J gene: TRBJ2-7
D gene: TRBD1
CDR3 DNA: TGTGCCAGCCGGGACAGGATGTCCTACGAGCAGTACTTC
CDR3 protein: CASRDRMSYEQYF

V gene: TRBV12-3/TRBV12-4
clone size: many
J gene: TRBJ1-2
D gene: .
CDR3 DNA: TGTGCCAGCAGTGAGGAGACTACCCAGGGCGTCTACTATGGCTACACCTTC
CDR3 protein: CASSEETTQGVYYGYTF

V gene: TRBV6-2/TRBV6-3
clone size: .
J gene: TRBJ2-1
D gene: TRBD2
CDR3 DNA: TGTGCCAGCGAAAACGGGGGGAATGAGCAGTTCTTC
CDR3 protein: CASENGGNEQFF

V gene: TRBV27
clone size: many
J gene: TRBJ2-1
D gene: .
CDR3 DNA: TGTGCCAGCAGTTTCCAGACAGGGGAGGGTGAGCAGTTCTTC
CDR3 protein: CASSFQTGEGEQFF